These 31 T cell receptor beta chains came from one sample sequenced in a study of T cells expressing NK-cell markers. TCRdb reprocessed the 5' RACE reads, keeping one entry per CDR3 protein, no DNA. The sample includes 200,000 to 300,000 distinct CDR3 sequences. Sequenced sample: blood T cells: a sorted CD56 or NKG2C T cell subset, CD4+ or CD8+ T cells, or bulk PBMC T cells (not recorded which). These receptors were collected from a young man in good health.

This rearrangement joins TRBV18 to TRBJ2-7; with no DNA, the TCRdb D assignment of TRBD2 cannot be verified. Germline V gene data show CDR1 as KGHSH and CDR2 as LQKENI. The CDR3 is 15 residues long. This chain's CDR3 is CASSLSGRQGYEQYF.

The rearrangement links TRBV6-1 to TRBJ2-1; TCRdb outputs TRBD1, but without DNA this stays unchecked. The CDR3 loop spans 15 amino acids. Germline assignment: CDR1 MNHNS and CDR2 SASEGT. The CDR3 sequence is CASKIGQASYNEQFF.

The gene calls are TRBV7-6 and TRBJ2-3. CDR1 is SGHVS and CDR2 is FNYEAQ in the germline V gene. CDR3 size: 13 residues. The CDR3 loop reads CASSLEYGYTQYF.

The chain links TRBV11-3 to TRBJ1-5; TCRdb's assignment of TRBD1 cannot be checked, as there is no DNA. The V gene's germline CDR1 is SGHNT and CDR2 YENEEA. The CDR3 sequence is 15 residues long. The CDR3 spells CASSSDDSDNQPQHF.

J is TRBJ1-3 and V is TRBV7-2. Germline assignment: CDR1 SGHTA and CDR2 FQGNSA. The CDR3 is 16 residues long. The CDR3 sequence: CASSFTSSAAGNTIYF. The full variable domain, its missing parts supplied by reference TRBV7-2 and TRBJ1-3, is GAGVSQSPSNKVTEKGKDVELRCDPISGHTALYWYRQSLGQGLEFLIYFQGNSAPDKSGLPSDRFSAERTGGSVSTLTIQRTQQEDSAVYLCASSFTSSAAGNTIYFGEGSWLTVV.

This chain uses TRBV4-2 with TRBJ1-2. This CDR3 has 13 amino acids. Germline CDR1 is LGHNA and CDR2 is YNFKEQ. CDR3 region: CASSQDLRDGYTF.

This rearrangement joins TRBV20-1 to TRBJ1-5; TCRdb indicates TRBD1, and absent DNA this call remains unverified. CDR1 DFQATT and CDR2 SNEGSKA come from the germline V gene (reference sequence). This CDR3 contains 16 residues. CDR3 sequence reads: CSALQTTQAFSQPQHF.

J is TRBJ2-5 and V is TRBV29-1; TCRdb's D call, TRBD2, is unchecked because there is no DNA. This CDR3 is 13 amino acids long. From germline, CDR1 is SQVTM and CDR2 ANQGSEA. The CDR3 loop reads CSVETAGEETQYF.

J is TRBJ1-2 and V is TRBV20-1; TCRdb's D call of TRBD1 is untestable without DNA. The germline CDR1 and CDR2 sequences are DFQATT and SNEGSKA (reference sequence). CDR3 size: 15 residues. CDR3 amino acids: CSAKITGTANYGYTF.

The V gene is TRBV6-2 or TRBV6-3, the J gene TRBJ2-7; no DNA is available, so the TRBD2 call from TCRdb remains unchecked. CDR1 and CDR2 (germline): MNHEY, SVGEGT. The length of the CDR3 is 15 residues. The CDR3 is CASSRGGLATYEQYF.

V is TRBV5-1 and J is TRBJ2-5; TCRdb calls TRBD1, which cannot be checked without DNA. This CDR3 spans 13 amino acids. In germline, CDR1 is SGHRS, CDR2 YFSETQ. CDR3 residues: CASSSTGYETQYF.

The chain links TRBV24-1 to TRBJ2-1; the D gene TCRdb calls, TRBD2, cannot be checked with no DNA. The CDR3 totals 14 residues. CDR1 and CDR2 (germline): KGHDR, SFDVKD. The CDR3: CATSDRKREVEQFF.

The chain combines TRBV6-2 or TRBV6-3 with TRBJ2-5; TCRdb calls TRBD2, which cannot be checked without DNA. This CDR3 has 17 residues. CDR1 MNHEY and CDR2 SVGEGT come from the germline V gene. CDR3 region: CASSYSEREGFQETQYF.

The J gene is TRBJ1-4, the V gene TRBV5-8. CDR1 and CDR2 from the germline V gene are SGHTS and YDEGEE. The CDR3 sequence is 11 residues long. The chain's CDR3 is CASSEGEKLFF.

The V and J genes are TRBV2 and TRBJ2-1; TCRdb lists TRBD2, though no DNA is available to test this call. This CDR3 contains 15 residues. Per germline, CDR1 SNHLY and CDR2 FYNNEI. CDR3: CASRPQTSGSDEQFF.

The chain is built from TRBV12-3 or TRBV12-4 and TRBJ2-7; checking the TCRdb D call of TRBD1 is not possible without DNA. This CDR3 is 15 amino acids long. The CDR3 spells CASGLGGLSSYEQYF.

The chain carries TRBV21-1 and TRBJ2-7; absent DNA, TCRdb's TRBD1 call cannot be checked. TRBV21-1 is reported as a pseudogene. The CDR3 spans 16 residues. The CDR3 sequence is CASSQGAGTGTYEQYF.

This rearrangement joins TRBV20-1 to TRBJ2-1; TCRdb selects TRBD1, and the lack of DNA leaves this call unchecked. Germline V gene sequence: CDR1 DFQATT, CDR2 SNEGSKA (reference sequence). This CDR3 contains 11 residues. CDR3 amino acids: CTVGRGLEQFF.

The chain links TRBV6-1 to TRBJ1-2; TCRdb indicates TRBD1, and absent DNA this call remains unverified. The CDR3 extends over 15 amino acids. The germline CDR1 and CDR2 sequences are MNHNS and SASEGT. The CDR3 sequence is CASSTRTGGSYGYTF.

The genes are TRBV28 and TRBJ1-2. The CDR3 runs 14 residues. CDR1 and CDR2 (germline): MDHEN, SYDVKM. The CDR3 protein is CASSQQRGRYGYTF.

CDR3 protein: CASSFGFKETQYF. V and J are TRBV11-2 and TRBJ2-5. This CDR3 has 13 amino acids. Germline V gene sequence: CDR1 SGHAT, CDR2 FQNNGV.

The chain joins TRBV10-3 to TRBJ1-4; TCRdb's assignment of TRBD1 cannot be checked, as there is no DNA. The CDR3 covers 12 residues. Germline V gene sequence: CDR1 ENHRY, CDR2 SYGVKD. CDR3 protein: CAISGLGQELFF.

V gene TRBV29-1 combines with J gene TRBJ2-1; without DNA, the TCRdb call of TRBD2 cannot be checked. The CDR3 consists of 12 residues. CDR1 and CDR2 from the germline V gene are SQVTM and ANQGSEA. The CDR3 sequence: CSAMLVDNEQFF.

The V and J genes are TRBV5-4 and TRBJ2-7; the D call of TRBD1 rests on TCRdb alone, since no DNA is present to check it. CDR3 length equals 13 residues. The V gene's germline CDR1 is SGHNT and CDR2 YYREEE (reference sequence). The CDR3: CASSSPITYEQYF.

CDR3: CSVGLGGDEQFF. V is TRBV29-1 and J is TRBJ2-1; as DNA is missing, the TRBD2 call by TCRdb cannot be tested. The CDR3 spans 12 residues. The V gene's germline CDR1 is SQVTM and CDR2 ANQGSEA.

The V and J genes are TRBV11-1 and TRBJ2-1; TCRdb's assignment of TRBD2 cannot be checked, as there is no DNA. Germline V gene lookup returns CDR1 SGHAT and CDR2 FQDESV (reference sequence). This CDR3 contains 15 residues. CDR3 residues: CASSLSGRAFNEQFF.

CDR3 region: CASSALTVATYNEQFF. J is TRBJ2-1 and V is TRBV27; TCRdb's D call, TRBD2, is unchecked because there is no DNA. CDR3 length: 16 amino acids. The V gene's germline CDR1 is MNHEY and CDR2 SMNVEV (reference sequence).

V gene TRBV7-2 combines with J gene TRBJ2-6. Germline V gene lookup returns CDR1 SGHTA and CDR2 FQGNSA. CDR3 length: 15 amino acids. The CDR3 region is CASSYQMSGANVLTF. Based on the CDR3 plus reference TRBV7-2 and TRBJ2-6, the full variable domain is GAGVSQSPSNKVTEKGKDVELRCDPISGHTALYWYRQSLGQGLEFLIYFQGNSAPDKSGLPSDRFSAERTGGSVSTLTIQRTQQEDSAVYLCASSYQMSGANVLTFGAGSRLTVL.

This chain joins TRBV5-1 and TRBJ2-3. Germline V gives CDR1 SGHRS, CDR2 YFSETQ. The CDR3 contains 15 residues. The CDR3 here is CASSLGRSFTDTQYF.

V gene TRBV7-9 combines with J gene TRBJ1-2. The CDR3 is 15 amino acids. The V gene's germline CDR1 is SEHNR and CDR2 FQNEAQ (reference sequence). CDR3 loop: CASSLQAGGMGGYTF.

V and J are TRBV25-1 and TRBJ1-3. This CDR3 region has 15 residues. Germline V lookup: CDR1 MGHDK, CDR2 SYGVNS. The CDR3 region is CASSASGWTGNTIYF. Full variable domain (remainder filled in from reference TRBV25-1 and TRBJ1-3): EADIYQTPRYLVIGTGKKITLECSQTMGHDKMYWYQQDPGMELHLIHYSYGVNSTEKGDLSSESTVSRIRTEHFPLTLESARPSHTSQYLCASSASGWTGNTIYFGEGSWLTVV.